This T cell receptor (beta chain) was found in a study of blood T cell repertoires in COVID-19. Sequenced by immunoSEQ multiplex PCR; TCRdb stores in-frame clones only, minus some. The sample lists roughly 300,000 clones, about 90% occurring once. Points on this clone: One end of the junction is discordant with germline, which a read error may explain.

CDR3 size: 13 residues. Per the germline V gene, CDR1 is SGHNT and CDR2 is YYREEE (reference sequence). The chain has TRBV5-4 and TRBJ2-7, with D possibly being TRBD2 (5 bases). The clonotype was recovered from a woman in her 30s with COVID-19, enrolled during active disease. Sequencing was done on a sample of peripheral blood. The CDR3 loop is CASSLDWSYEQYF. The DNA of the CDR3 is TGTGCCAGCAGTTTGGACTGGTCCTACGAGCAGTACTTC.